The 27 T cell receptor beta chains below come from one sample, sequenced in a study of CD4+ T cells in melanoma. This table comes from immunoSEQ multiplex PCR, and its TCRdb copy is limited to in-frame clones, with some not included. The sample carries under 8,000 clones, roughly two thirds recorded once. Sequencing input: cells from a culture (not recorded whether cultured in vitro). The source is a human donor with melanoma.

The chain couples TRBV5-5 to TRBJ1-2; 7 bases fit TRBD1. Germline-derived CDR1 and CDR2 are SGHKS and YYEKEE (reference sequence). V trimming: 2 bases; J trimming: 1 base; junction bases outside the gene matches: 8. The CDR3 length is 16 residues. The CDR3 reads CASSFGLGTDNYGYTF. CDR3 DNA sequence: TGTGCCAGCAGCTTTGGGCTCGGGACAGATAACTATGGCTACACCTTC.

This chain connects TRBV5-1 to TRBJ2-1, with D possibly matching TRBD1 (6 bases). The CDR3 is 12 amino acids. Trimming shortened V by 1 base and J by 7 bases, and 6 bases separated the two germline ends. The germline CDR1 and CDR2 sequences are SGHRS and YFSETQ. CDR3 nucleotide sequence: TGCGCCAGCAGCTTGACAGGGAATGAGCAGTTCTTC. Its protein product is CASSLTGNEQFF.

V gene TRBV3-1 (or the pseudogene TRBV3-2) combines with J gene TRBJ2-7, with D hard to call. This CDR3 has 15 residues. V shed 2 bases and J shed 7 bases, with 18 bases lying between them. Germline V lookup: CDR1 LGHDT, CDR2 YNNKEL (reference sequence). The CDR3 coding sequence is TGTGCCAGCAGCCAATCTGCCATTACGTATAGTGAGCAGTACTTC. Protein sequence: CASSQSAITYSEQYF.

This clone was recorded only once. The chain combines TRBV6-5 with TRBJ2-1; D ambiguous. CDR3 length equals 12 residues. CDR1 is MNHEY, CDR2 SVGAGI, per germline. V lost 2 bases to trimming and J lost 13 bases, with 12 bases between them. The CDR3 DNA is TGTGCCAGCAGTTACCGGGTCGGGCTCCAGTTCTTC. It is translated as CASSYRVGLQFF.

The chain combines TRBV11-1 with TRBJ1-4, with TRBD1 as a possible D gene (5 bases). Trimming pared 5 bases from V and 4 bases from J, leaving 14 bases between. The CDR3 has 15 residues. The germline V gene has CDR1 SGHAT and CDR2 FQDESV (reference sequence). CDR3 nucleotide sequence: TGTGCCAGCAGCGCCGTCCAGGGAAATAATGAAAAACTGTTTTTT. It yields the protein CASSAVQGNNEKLFF.

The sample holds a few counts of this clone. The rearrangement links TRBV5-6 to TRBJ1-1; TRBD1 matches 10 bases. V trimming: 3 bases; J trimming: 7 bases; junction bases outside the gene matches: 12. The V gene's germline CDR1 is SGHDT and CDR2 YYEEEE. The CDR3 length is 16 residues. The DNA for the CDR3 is TGTGCCAGCAGCTCCCCCTTCGACAGGGGGCGCGTTGAAGCTTTCTTT. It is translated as CASSSPFDRGRVEAFF.

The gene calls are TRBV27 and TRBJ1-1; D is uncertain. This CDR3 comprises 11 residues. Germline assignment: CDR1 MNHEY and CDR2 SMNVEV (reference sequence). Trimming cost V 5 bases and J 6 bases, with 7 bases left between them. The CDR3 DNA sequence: TGTGCCAGCAGTCATGGGCCTGAAGCTTTCTTT. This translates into CASSHGPEAFF.

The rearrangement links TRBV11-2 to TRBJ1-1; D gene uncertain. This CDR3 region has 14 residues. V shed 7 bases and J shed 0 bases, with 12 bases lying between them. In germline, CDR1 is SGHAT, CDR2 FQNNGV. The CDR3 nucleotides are TGTGCCAGCAAATCCACTCCGGTGAACACTGAAGCTTTCTTT. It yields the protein CASKSTPVNTEAFF.

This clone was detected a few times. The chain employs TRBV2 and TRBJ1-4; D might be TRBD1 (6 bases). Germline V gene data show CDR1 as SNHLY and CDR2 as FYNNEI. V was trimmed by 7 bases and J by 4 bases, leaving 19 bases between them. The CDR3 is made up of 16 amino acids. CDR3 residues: CASTSGDIYLNEKLFF. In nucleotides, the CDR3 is TGTGCCAGCACATCCGGGGACATCTACCTTAATGAAAAACTGTTTTTT.

The CDR3 DNA reads TGTGCCAGCACCGGACAGGGGGAAAACACCATATATTTT. It is translated as CASTGQGENTIYF. The chain carries TRBV13 and TRBJ1-3; TRBD1 matches at 10 bases. The J segment lost 6 bases and the V segment lost 7 bases, leaving 3 bases of the junction unmatched. Germline CDR1 and CDR2: PRHDT and FYEKMQ (reference sequence). The CDR3 covers 13 residues.

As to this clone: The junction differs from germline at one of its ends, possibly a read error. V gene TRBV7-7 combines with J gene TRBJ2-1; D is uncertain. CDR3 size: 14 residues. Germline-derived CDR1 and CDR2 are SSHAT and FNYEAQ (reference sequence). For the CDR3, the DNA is TGTGCTAGCAGCTTAGGCGGTACCTACAATGAGCAGTTCTTC. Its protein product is CASSLGGTYNEQFF.

The CDR3, as DNA: TGTGCCAGCAGCTTGGGGGTCGGGCCAGGCGGCTACACCTTC. Encoded protein: CASSLGVGPGGYTF. The chain employs TRBV5-8 and TRBJ1-2; the D is unclear. Looked up from germline, CDR1 is SGHTS and CDR2 is YDEGEE. The CDR3 runs to 14 residues. Trimming stripped 0 bases from V and 8 bases from J, with 14 bases between.

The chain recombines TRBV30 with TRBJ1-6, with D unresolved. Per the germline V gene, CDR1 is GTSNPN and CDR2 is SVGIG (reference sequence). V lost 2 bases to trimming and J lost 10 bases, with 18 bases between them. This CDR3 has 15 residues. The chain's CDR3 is CAWSPRARSGSPLHF. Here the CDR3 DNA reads TGTGCCTGGAGTCCCCGTGCGCGGTCTGGGTCACCCCTCCACTTT.

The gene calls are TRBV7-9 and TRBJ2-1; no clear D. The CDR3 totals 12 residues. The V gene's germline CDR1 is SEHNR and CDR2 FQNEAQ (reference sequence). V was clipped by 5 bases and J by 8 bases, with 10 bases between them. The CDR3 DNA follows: TGTGCCAGCAGCATTAATGCCGATGAGCAGTTCTTC. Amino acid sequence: CASSINADEQFF.

CDR3 nucleotide sequence: TGTGCCAGCAGCTGGGGCAGGGGAATCGAGACCCAGTACTTC. Its translation is CASSWGRGIETQYF. V usage is TRBV11-2 and J usage is TRBJ2-5; tentative D call: TRBD1 (6 bases). V gave up 4 bases and J gave up 5 bases, with 14 bases separating them. CDR1 is SGHAT, CDR2 FQNNGV, per germline. CDR3 length equals 14 residues.

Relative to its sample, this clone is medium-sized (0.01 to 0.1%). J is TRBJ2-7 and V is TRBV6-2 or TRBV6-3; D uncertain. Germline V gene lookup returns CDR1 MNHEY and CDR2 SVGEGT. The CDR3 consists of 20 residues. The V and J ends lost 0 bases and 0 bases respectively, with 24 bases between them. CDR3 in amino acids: CASSYSSDKDLPYFSYEQYF. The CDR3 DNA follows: TGTGCCAGCAGTTACTCCTCAGATAAAGACCTACCTTATTTCTCCTACGAGCAGTACTTC.

Here the CDR3 reads CASSPGQGAREQYF. The CDR3 DNA is TGTGCCAGCAGCCCTGGACAGGGGGCGAGGGAGCAGTACTTC. This chain uses TRBV7-3 with TRBJ2-7, with 11 positions matching TRBD1. The trim removed 5 bases at V and 7 bases at J, leaving 7 bases unmatched. The CDR3 has 14 residues. CDR1 SGHTA and CDR2 FQGTGA come from the germline V gene. Full variable domain (rest looked up from reference TRBV7-3 and TRBJ2-7): GAGVSQTPSNKVTEKGKYVELRCDPISGHTALYWYRQSLGQGPEFLIYFQGTGAADDSGLPNDRFFAVRPEGSVSTLKIQRTERGDSAVYLCASSPGQGAREQYFGPGTRLTVT.

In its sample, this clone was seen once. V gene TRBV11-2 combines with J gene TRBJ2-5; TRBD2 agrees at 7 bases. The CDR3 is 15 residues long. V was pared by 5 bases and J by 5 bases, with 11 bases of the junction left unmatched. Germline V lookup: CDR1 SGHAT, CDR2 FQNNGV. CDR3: CASSQGGAVGETQYF. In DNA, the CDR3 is TGTGCCAGCAGCCAGGGAGGGGCAGTTGGCGAGACCCAGTACTTC.

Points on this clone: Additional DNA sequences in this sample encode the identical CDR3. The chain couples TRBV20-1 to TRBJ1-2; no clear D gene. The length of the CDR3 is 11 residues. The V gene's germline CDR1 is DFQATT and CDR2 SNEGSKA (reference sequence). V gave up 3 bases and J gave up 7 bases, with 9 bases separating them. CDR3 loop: CSASPTVGYTF. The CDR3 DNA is TGCAGTGCTAGCCCCACAGTTGGCTACACCTTC.

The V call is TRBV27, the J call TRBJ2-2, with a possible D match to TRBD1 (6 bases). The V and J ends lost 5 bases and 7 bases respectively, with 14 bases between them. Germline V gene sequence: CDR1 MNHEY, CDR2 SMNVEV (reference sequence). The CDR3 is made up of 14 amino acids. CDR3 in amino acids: CASSSYRENGELFF. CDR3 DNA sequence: TGTGCCAGCAGTAGTTACAGGGAAAACGGGGAGCTGTTTTTT.

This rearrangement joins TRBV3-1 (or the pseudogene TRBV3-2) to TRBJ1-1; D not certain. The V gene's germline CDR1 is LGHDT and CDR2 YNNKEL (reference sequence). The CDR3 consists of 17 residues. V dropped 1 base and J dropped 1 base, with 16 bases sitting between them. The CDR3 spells CASSQGKVIPGNTEAFF. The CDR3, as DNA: TGTGCCAGCAGCCAAGGGAAAGTGATTCCGGGGAACACTGAAGCTTTCTTT.

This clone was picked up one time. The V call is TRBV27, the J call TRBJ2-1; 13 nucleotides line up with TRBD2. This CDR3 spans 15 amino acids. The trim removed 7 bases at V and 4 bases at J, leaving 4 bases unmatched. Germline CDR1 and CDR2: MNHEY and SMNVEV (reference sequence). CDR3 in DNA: TGTGCCAGCACACTAGCGGGGGGGCCTTACAATGAGCAGTTCTTC. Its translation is CASTLAGGPYNEQFF.

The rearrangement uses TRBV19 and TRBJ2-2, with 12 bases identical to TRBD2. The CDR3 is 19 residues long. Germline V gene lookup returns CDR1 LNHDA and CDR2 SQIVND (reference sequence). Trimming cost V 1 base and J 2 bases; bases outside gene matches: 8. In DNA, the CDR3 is TGTGCCAGTAGTATAGCCCCGCTAGCGGGGGGGCACAACACCGGGGAGCTGTTTTTT. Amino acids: CASSIAPLAGGHNTGELFF.

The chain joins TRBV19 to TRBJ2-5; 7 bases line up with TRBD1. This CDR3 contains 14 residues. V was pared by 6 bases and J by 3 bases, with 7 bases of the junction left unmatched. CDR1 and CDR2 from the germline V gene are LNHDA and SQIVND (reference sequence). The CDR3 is CASSPQGVEETQYF. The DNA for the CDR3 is TGTGCCAGTAGCCCGCAGGGGGTAGAAGAGACCCAGTACTTC.

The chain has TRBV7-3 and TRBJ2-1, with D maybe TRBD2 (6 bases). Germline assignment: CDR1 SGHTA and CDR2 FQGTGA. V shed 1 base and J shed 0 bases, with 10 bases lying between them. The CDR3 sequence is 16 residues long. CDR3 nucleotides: TGTGCCAGCAGCTTAAATTGGCGGGGCTCCTACAATGAGCAGTTCTTC. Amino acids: CASSLNWRGSYNEQFF.

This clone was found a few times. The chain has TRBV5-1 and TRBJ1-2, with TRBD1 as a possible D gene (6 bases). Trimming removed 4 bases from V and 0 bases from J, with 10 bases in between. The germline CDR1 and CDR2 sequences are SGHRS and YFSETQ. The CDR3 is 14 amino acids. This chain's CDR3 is CASSPTGTNYGYTF. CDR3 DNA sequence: TGCGCCAGCAGCCCCACAGGGACTAACTATGGCTACACCTTC.

The CDR3 DNA reads TGTGCCTGGGGACAGTATATGGGCACCGGGGAGCTGTTTTTT. Translating gives CAWGQYMGTGELFF. The V gene is TRBV30, the J gene TRBJ2-2, with a possible D match to TRBD1 (6 bases). Deletions cut 5 bases from V and 4 bases from J, with 14 bases between. This CDR3 has 14 amino acids. CDR1 and CDR2 from the germline V gene are GTSNPN and SVGIG (reference sequence).